The 2 T cell receptor beta chains reported below all come from one sample, sequenced in a study of CD8+ T cells in alopecia areata. Isolated RNA was reverse transcribed into cDNA used as the sequencing template. The protocol was immunoSEQ multiplex PCR, while the TCRdb copy is restricted to in-frame clones and leaves out a portion. The sample shows fewer than 200,000 clones, approximately 65% of them seen only once. Sequenced here: CD8+ T cells sorted from blood, sampled at week 0. The receptors originated from a human donor with alopecia areata.

The chain links TRBV30 to TRBJ1-2; TRBD1 aligns across 8 bases. J was trimmed by 3 bases and V by 1 base; bases with no gene match: 4. This CDR3 is built from 14 residues. Germline V gene lookup returns CDR1 GTSNPN and CDR2 SVGIG (reference sequence). CDR3 protein: CAWSAEDRDYGYTF. Here the CDR3 DNA reads TGTGCCTGGAGTGCCGAGGACAGGGACTATGGCTACACCTTC.

This clone has only one observation. The chain has TRBV5-1 and TRBJ2-5; 8 nucleotides align to TRBD1. The J call may be faulty, since TRBJ2-7 better matches the DNA end. There are 15 residues in the CDR3. Germline V gene data show CDR1 as SGHRS and CDR2 as YFSETQ. The CDR3 protein is CASSSHGQGDYEQYF. CDR3 coding DNA: TGCGCCAGCAGCTCCCACGGACAGGGCGATTACGAGCAGTACTTC.